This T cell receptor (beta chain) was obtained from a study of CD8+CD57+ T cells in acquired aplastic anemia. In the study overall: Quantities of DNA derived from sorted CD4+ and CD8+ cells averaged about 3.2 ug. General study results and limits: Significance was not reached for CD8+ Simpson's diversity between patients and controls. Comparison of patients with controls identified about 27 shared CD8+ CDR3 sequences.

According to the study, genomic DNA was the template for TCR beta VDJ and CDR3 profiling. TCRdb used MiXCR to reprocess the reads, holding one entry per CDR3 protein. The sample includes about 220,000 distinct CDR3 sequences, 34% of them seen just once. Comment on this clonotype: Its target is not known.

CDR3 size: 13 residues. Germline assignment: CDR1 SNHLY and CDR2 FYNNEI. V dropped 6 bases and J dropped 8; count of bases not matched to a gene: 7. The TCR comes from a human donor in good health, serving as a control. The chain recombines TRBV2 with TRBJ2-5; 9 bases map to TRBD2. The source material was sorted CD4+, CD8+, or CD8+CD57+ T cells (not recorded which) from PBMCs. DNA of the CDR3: TGTGCCAGCAGGACTAGCGGCGGGGCAACCCAGTACTTC. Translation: CASRTSGGATQYF.